This TCR beta chain came from a study of cytomegalovirus exposure and HLA in healthy donors. The V segment lost 0 bases and the J segment 5 bases; nucleotides outside the gene matches: 5. The CDR3 is made up of 15 amino acids. Germline V gene sequence: CDR1 SGDLS, CDR2 YYNGEE. Both 60 Vbeta primers and 13 Jbeta primers went into the PCR. Method: immunoSEQ multiplex PCR; TCRdb's copy keeps in-frame clones and lacks some. The sample records roughly 100,000 clones, roughly 13% being singletons. V gene TRBV9 combines with J gene TRBJ2-7, with 10 nucleotides matching TRBD2. Sequences were obtained from PBMCs. The clonotype comes from a man aged 40-55 years in good health and CMV-seropositive. CDR3 DNA sequence: TGTGCCAGCAGCGTAGGCCTAGCGGGAGTAGACGAGCAGTACTTC. It encodes CASSVGLAGVDEQYF.